The clone carrying this T cell receptor (beta chain) was counted many times. The source of the sample is a study of Graves' ophthalmopathy and Graves' hyperthyroidism. CDR3 regions of TCR beta were amplified from RNA transcripts. The library came from an HTBI-primed first-round RT-PCR and a second-round multiplex PCR. TCRdb redid the calling of the multiplex PCR reads with MiXCR, one entry per CDR3 protein. The repertoire includes 400,000 to 450,000 distinct CDR3 sequences, about 21% of them detected once, and approximately 3% sits in the top ten. The CDR3 sequence is 14 residues long. Deletions cut 3 bases from V and 4 bases from J, with 13 bases between. Germline CDR1 MRHNA, CDR2 SNTAGT. The hyperthyroidism patients had a new diagnosis of under 2 months' duration and were aged 18 to 65. Ineligible for inclusion were patients with other autoimmune diseases, uncontrolled infections, pregnancy or lactation.

This TCR came from a woman between 18 and 29 years old with stable Graves' hyperthyroidism. Sequenced sample: peripheral blood. This chain links TRBV6-4 with TRBJ2-7; D might be TRBD1 (5 bases). CDR3 residues: CASSETDRVYEQYF. Here the CDR3 DNA reads TGTGCCAGCAGTGAAACAGACAGAGTTTACGAGCAGTACTTC.